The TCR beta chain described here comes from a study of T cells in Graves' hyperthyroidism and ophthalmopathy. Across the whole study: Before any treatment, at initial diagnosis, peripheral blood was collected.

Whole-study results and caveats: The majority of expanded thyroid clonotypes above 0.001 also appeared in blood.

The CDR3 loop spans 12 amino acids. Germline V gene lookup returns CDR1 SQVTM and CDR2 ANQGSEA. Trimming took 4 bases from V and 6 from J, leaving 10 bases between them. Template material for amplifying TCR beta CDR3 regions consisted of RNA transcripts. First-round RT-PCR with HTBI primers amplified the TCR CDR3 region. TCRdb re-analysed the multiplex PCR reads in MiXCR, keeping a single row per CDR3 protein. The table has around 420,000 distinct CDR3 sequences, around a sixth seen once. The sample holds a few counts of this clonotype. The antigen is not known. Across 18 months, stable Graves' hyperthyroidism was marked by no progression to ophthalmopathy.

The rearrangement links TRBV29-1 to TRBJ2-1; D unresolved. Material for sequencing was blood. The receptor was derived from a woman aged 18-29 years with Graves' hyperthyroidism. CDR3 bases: TGCAGCGTTGTAAGGCGTGTCAATGAGCAGTTCTTC. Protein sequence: CSVVRRVNEQFF.